This entry describes one TCR beta chain. Antigen: not known. The data were obtained in a study of cytomegalovirus exposure and HLA in healthy donors. Study-wide context: Later analysis reported that the 120 validation repertoires shared the platform of the 650 to 700 first-cohort repertoires. The study's findings and limits: Most sequenced TCRs were rare (though some public TCRs occurred in many donors).

The CDR3 extends over 15 amino acids. V trimming: 10 bases; J trimming: 5 bases; junction bases outside the gene matches: 15. Germline V gives CDR1 ENHRY, CDR2 SYGVKD. Sequencing was performed with immunoSEQ multiplex PCR; in TCRdb, only in-frame clones are kept and a portion is missing. There are about 180,000 clones in the sample; more than 75% occur only once, and approximately 2.5% lies in the top ten. The specimen was PBMCs. This chain uses TRBV10-3 with TRBJ2-7, with 9 bases identical to TRBD1. The receptor was isolated from a man aged 18-30 years in good health and CMV-seropositive. Here the CDR3 DNA reads TGTGCCACGAACGTACAGACAGGGGGGATAGACGAGCAGTACTTC. It is translated as CATNVQTGGIDEQYF.